The source of this T cell receptor (beta chain) is a study of blood T cell repertoires in COVID-19. Study as a whole: COVID-19 samples collected from the United States, Italy and Spain covered acute and convalescent phases. Nucleic acid was either cDNA or gDNA, and it came from T cells, B-cell-depleted T cells, or PBMCs.

Authors' processing steps: Amplification of reference gene primers was used by the study to estimate nucleated cell counts. The repertoire was sequenced with immunoSEQ multiplex PCR; TCRdb's copy has only in-frame clones and lacks some. V, J and clone size derive from that table, while D and trimming were established from the DNA sequence. The sample has fewer than 80,000 clones; 74% are singletons. The sequencing input was peripheral blood. The sequence came from a woman aged 80 or over with acute or convalescent COVID-19.

In DNA, the CDR3 is TGTGCCAGTAGTCGGGATTTACTGGGACTAGCGGGAGTTTTCAGGGCAGAGACCCAGTACTTC. Protein sequence: CASSRDLLGLAGVFRAETQYF. The V and J genes are TRBV19 and TRBJ2-5, with 14 positions matching TRBD2. The germline V gene encodes CDR1 LNHDA and CDR2 SQIVND (reference sequence). Trimming cost V 5 bases and J 4 bases; bases outside gene matches: 21. This CDR3 comprises 21 residues. The whole variable domain, filled in from reference TRBV19 and TRBJ2-5, reads DGGITQSPKYLFRKEGQNVTLSCEQNLNHDAMYWYRQDPGQGLRLIYYSQIVNDFQKGDIAEGYSVSREKKESFPLTVTSAQKNPTAFYLCASSRDLLGLAGVFRAETQYFGPGTRLLVL.